The clone carrying this T cell receptor (beta chain) has a handful of counts. What it recognizes is unknown. Indicated time point: newly diagnosed GD, antithyroid drugs for less than 3 months. RNA isolated from PBMCs was used to make the TCR library. CDR3-region Arm-PCR and iRepertoire HTBI primers produced the TCR beta libraries. TCRdb independently ran MiXCR on the multiplex PCR reads; one entry per CDR3 protein. Found here are around 500,000 distinct CDR3 sequences, 12% of them singletons; the top ten hold around 10%. The sample comes from a study of regulatory T cells in long-lasting Graves disease. Study-wide findings and caveats: Persistent patients shared under 3,000 public clonotypes among themselves. Newly diagnosed patients shared fewer, at around 970.

V lost 4 bases and J 11 bases, leaving 11 bases between the germline ends. The CDR3 loop spans 11 amino acids. Germline values: CDR1 SEHNR, CDR2 FQNEAQ (reference sequence). These data also featured in a second study, about T cells in Graves' hyperthyroidism and ophthalmopathy. That work adds: Stable Graves' hyperthyroidism denoted no ophthalmopathy progression over 18 months.

The TCR was taken from a woman in her 30s with Graves disease. The source material was peripheral blood mononuclear cells (PBMCs), sampled at new diagnosis, from a patient treated with antithyroid drugs. The J gene is TRBJ1-1, the V gene TRBV7-9, with D perhaps matching TRBD1 (5 bases). The CDR3 bases are TGTGCCAGCAGCTCAGGGCTACTGGCTTTCTTT. Protein product: CASSSGLLAFF.